A selection of T cell receptor beta chains follows, all from one sample in a study of blood T cell repertoires in COVID-19. The assay was immunoSEQ multiplex PCR, and TCRdb's table has in-frame clones only and misses some. This sample carries almost 90,000 clones, 88% of them seen once, and the ten largest clones take 11%. The specimen sequenced was peripheral blood. The receptors were gathered from a man older than 75 with acute or convalescent COVID-19. CDR3s include the opening cysteine and the closing phenylalanine or tryptophan. D genes are given only for firm matches.

J,length,V,D,CDR3
TRBJ1-1,15,TRBV7-2,-,CASSFLPGMNTEAFF
TRBJ2-7,14,TRBV11-1,TRBD2,CASSPRLAGVEQYF
TRBJ2-1,17,TRBV4-1,TRBD2,CASSHSLAGGSYNEQFF
TRBJ1-5,15,TRBV19,-,CASSILTQGNQPQHF
TRBJ1-5,15,TRBV3-1/TRBV3-2,TRBD1,CASSQGRGINQPQHF
TRBJ1-2,14,TRBV20-1,TRBD1,CSASPQGTTYGYTF
TRBJ1-2,13,TRBV15,-,CATSRENRRGYTF
TRBJ1-1,13,TRBV7-8,-,CASSRTGNAEAFF
TRBJ2-1,14,TRBV11-2,-,CASSLGRTYNEQFF
TRBJ2-3,16,TRBV29-1,TRBD2,CSVAPSGRRGTDTQYF
TRBJ1-3,15,TRBV27,-,CASSLSWAALNTIYF
TRBJ2-1,14,TRBV3-1/TRBV3-2,TRBD1,CASSPRTGTLGQFF
TRBJ2-7,16,TRBV3-1/TRBV3-2,TRBD1,CASSQGVVQGAREQYF
TRBJ2-7,16,TRBV12-5,TRBD1,CASGLETPGQGSALFF
TRBJ2-3,17,TRBV24-1,TRBD1,CATSGFAGTGYSDTQYF
TRBJ1-2,13,TRBV18,TRBD1,CASSLQGVDGYTF
TRBJ2-1,15,TRBV18,TRBD1,CASSPPGQVYNEQFF
TRBJ1-5,13,TRBV12-5,-,CASGFQGNQPQHF
TRBJ1-4,17,TRBV27,TRBD1,CASSQLDRVVSLKKLFF
TRBJ1-1,15,TRBV18,TRBD1,CASSRDQGAEGEAFF
TRBJ2-2,16,TRBV4-3,-,CASSFTGTQNTGELFF
TRBJ1-1,14,TRBV18,-,CASSPGQGGTEAFF
TRBJ1-5,16,TRBV19,TRBD1,CASSFTGGYSNQPQHF
TRBJ1-2,15,TRBV28,TRBD1,CASSLDRDRAYGYTF
TRBJ2-1,14,TRBV7-2,-,CASSLVVLMNEQFF
TRBJ2-3,15,TRBV6-5,-,CASSYKAALTDTQYF
TRBJ1-1,14,TRBV6-6,-,CASSYLGPDTEAFF
TRBJ1-2,15,TRBV5-1,-,CASSLTDSFNYGYTF
TRBJ1-2,13,TRBV11-2,TRBD1,CASSSRTGSGYTF
TRBJ1-5,15,TRBV7-2,TRBD1,CASSRDREGNQPQHF
TRBJ1-1,11,TRBV30,-,CAWSPYTEAFF
TRBJ2-5,15,TRBV11-1,TRBD2,CASRSLAGGRETQYF
TRBJ2-7,15,TRBV5-1,TRBD2,CASSPRGGRANEQYF
TRBJ1-5,15,TRBV18,-,CASSREPGRNQPQHF
TRBJ1-5,13,TRBV12-3/TRBV12-4,-,CASSRGLNQPQHF
TRBJ2-2,14,TRBV12-1,-,CASSCGLHTGELFF
TRBJ1-1,13,TRBV12-3/TRBV12-4,TRBD1,CASNDRGNTEAFF
TRBJ1-1,14,TRBV7-9,-,CASINFGRVTEAFF
TRBJ1-6,16,TRBV27,TRBD1,CASSLQDRVHNSPLHF
TRBJ2-5,14,TRBV4-2,TRBD2,CASSRAGGKETQYF
TRBJ1-2,12,TRBV6-2/TRBV6-3,-,CASSSGFDGYTF
TRBJ2-1,15,TRBV7-3,TRBD1,CASSFGQGAMDEQFF
TRBJ2-2,16,TRBV7-3,TRBD2,CASSQQGLGFSGELFF
TRBJ1-5,15,TRBV2,TRBD1,CASSFGTGNNQPQHF
TRBJ2-1,19,TRBV19,TRBD1,CASSIGQGAIPSSYNEQFF
TRBJ1-1,13,TRBV5-1,-,CASSLAPGTEAFF
TRBJ1-1,14,TRBV18,-,CASSPIGGNTEAFF
TRBJ2-7,14,TRBV28,TRBD2,CASTDSGRAYEQYF
TRBJ2-7,12,TRBV7-9,-,CASSINTYEQYF
TRBJ1-2,15,TRBV7-9,-,CASSPSGDTNYGYTF
TRBJ2-1,16,TRBV9,TRBD2,CASSVRREGSYNEQFF
TRBJ2-5,15,TRBV29-1,TRBD2,CSVAASGWYQETQYF